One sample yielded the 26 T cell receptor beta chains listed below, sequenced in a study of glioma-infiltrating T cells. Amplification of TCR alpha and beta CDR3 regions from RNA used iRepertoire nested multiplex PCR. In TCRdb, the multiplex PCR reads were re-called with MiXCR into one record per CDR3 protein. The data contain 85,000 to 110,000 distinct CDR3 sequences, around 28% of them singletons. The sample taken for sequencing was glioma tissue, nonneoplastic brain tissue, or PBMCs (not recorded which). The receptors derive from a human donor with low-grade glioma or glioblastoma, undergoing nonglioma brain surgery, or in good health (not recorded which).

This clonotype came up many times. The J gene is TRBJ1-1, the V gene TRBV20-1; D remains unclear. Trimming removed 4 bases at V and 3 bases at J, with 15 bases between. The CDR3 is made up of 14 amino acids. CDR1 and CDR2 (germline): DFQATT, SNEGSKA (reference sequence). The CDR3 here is CSAKMVEIDTEAFF. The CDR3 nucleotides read TGCAGTGCTAAGATGGTCGAGATCGACACTGAAGCTTTCTTT.

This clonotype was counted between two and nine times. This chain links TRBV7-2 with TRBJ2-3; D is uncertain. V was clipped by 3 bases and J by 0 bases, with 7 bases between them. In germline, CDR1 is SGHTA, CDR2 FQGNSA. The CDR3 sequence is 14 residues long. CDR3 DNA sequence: TGTGCCAGCAGCTTGGACGGTAGCACAGATACGCAGTATTTT. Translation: CASSLDGSTDTQYF.

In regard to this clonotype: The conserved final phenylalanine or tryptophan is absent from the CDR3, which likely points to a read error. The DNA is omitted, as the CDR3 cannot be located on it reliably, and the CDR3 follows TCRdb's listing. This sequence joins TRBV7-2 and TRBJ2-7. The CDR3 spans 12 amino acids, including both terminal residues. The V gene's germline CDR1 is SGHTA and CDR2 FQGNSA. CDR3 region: CASSPGSYEQCL.

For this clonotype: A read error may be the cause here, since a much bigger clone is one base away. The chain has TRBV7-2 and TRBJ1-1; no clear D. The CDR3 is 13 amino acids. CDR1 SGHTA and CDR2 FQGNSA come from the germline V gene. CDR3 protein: CASSLNGRTEALF. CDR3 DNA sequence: TGTGCCAGCAGCTTAAATGGTCGGACTGAAGCTTTATTT.

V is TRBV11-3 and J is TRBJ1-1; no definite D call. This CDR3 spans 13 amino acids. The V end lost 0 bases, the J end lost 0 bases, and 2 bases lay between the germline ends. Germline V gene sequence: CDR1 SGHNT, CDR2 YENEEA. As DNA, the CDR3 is TGTGCCAGCAGCTTAGAACTGAACACTGAAGCTTTCTTT. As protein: CASSLELNTEAFF.

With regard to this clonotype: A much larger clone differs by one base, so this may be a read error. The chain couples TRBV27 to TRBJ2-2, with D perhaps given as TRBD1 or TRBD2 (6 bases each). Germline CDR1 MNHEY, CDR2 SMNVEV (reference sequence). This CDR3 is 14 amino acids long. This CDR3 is CASSLAGVVGEVFF. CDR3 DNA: TGTGCCAGCAGTTTGGCAGGGGTTGTCGGGGAGGTGTTTTTT.

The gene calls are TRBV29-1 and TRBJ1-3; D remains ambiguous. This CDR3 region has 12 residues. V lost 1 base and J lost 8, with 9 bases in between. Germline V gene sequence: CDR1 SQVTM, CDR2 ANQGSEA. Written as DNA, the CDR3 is TGCAGCGTTGAAGCCTTAGGAGACACCATATATTTT. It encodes CSVEALGDTIYF.

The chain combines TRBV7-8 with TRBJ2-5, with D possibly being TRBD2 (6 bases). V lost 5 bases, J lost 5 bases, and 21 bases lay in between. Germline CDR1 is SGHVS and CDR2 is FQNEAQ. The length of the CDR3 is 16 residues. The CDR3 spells CASSPRTTTSLETQYF. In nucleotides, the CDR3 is TGTGCCAGCAGCCCCCGGACTACCACTAGCTTGGAGACCCAGTACTTC.

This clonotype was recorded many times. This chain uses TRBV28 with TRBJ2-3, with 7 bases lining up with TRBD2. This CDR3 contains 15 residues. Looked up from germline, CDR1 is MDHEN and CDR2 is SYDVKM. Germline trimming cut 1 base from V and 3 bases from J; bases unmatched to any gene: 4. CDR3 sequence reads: CASSLSGRDTDTQYF. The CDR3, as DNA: TGTGCCAGCAGTTTATCAGGGAGGGATACAGATACGCAGTATTTT.

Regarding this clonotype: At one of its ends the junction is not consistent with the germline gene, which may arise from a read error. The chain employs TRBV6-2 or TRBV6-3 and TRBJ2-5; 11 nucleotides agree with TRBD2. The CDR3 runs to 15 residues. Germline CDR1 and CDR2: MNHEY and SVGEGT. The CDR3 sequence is CASRSLAGGGETKYF. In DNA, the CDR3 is TGTGCCAGCAGGTCGCTAGCGGGGGGAGGGGAGACCAAGTACTTC.

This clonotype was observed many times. CDR3 DNA sequence: TGTGCCAGCAGTAACGGACGGTTCTCTGGAAACACCATATATTTT. It codes for CASSNGRFSGNTIYF. This chain uses TRBV6-1 with TRBJ1-3; D gene ambiguous. V shed 5 bases and J shed 0 bases, with 11 bases lying between them. Germline values: CDR1 MNHNS, CDR2 SASEGT. This CDR3 has 15 amino acids.

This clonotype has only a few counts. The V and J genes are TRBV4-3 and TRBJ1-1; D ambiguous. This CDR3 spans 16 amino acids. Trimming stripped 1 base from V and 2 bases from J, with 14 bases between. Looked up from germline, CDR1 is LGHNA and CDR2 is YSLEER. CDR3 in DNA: TGCGCCAGCAGCCAAGGACGGGAAATGGGCAACACTGAAGCTTTCTTT. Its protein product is CASSQGREMGNTEAFF.

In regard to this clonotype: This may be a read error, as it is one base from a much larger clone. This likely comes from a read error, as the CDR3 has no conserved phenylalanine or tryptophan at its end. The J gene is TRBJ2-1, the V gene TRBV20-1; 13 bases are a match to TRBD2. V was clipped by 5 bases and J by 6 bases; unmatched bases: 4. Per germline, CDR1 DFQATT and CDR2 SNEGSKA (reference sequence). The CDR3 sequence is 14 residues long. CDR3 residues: CSAVLAGGLNEQFS. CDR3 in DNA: TGCAGTGCTGTACTAGCGGGGGGGCTCAATGAGCAGTTCTCC.

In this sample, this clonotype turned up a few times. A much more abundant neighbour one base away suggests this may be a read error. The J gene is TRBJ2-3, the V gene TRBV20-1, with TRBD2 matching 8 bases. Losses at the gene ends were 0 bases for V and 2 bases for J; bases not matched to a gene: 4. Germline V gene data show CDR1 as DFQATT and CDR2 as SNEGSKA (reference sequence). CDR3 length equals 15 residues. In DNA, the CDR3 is TGCAGTGCTAGAGAGGGCGGGGGGCCCACAGATACGCAGTATTTT. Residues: CSAREGGGPTDTQYF.

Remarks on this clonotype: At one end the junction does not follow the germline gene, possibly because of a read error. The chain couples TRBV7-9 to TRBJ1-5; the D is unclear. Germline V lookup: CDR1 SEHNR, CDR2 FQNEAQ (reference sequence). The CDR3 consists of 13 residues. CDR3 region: CASSQNSNKPQHF. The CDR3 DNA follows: TGTGCCAGCAGTCAAAATAGCAATAAGCCCCAGCATTTT.

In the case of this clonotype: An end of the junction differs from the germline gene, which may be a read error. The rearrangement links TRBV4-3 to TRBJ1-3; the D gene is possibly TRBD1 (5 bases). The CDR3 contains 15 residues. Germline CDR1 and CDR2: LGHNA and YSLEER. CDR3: CAGSLRDRTGNTIYF. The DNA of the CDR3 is TGCGCCGGCAGCTTAAGAGACAGAACTGGAAACACCATATATTTT.

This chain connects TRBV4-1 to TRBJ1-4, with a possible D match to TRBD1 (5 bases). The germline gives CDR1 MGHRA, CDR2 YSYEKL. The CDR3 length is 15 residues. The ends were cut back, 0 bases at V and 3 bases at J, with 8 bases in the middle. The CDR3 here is CASSQEVQANEKLFF. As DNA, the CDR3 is TGCGCCAGCAGCCAAGAGGTACAGGCTAATGAAAAACTGTTTTTT.

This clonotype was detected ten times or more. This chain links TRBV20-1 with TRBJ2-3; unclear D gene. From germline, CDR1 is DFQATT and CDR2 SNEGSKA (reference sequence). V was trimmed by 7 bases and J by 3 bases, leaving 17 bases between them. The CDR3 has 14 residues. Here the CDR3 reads CSVNGGPFTDTQYF. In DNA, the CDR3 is TGCAGTGTCAATGGTGGGCCATTTACAGATACGCAGTATTTT.

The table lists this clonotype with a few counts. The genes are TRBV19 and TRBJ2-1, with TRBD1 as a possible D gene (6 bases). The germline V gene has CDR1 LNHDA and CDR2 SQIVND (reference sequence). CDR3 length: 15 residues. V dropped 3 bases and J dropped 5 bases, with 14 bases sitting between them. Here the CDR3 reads CASSMGASSDNEQFF. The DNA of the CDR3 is TGTGCCAGTAGTATGGGGGCTAGTTCGGACAATGAGCAGTTCTTC.

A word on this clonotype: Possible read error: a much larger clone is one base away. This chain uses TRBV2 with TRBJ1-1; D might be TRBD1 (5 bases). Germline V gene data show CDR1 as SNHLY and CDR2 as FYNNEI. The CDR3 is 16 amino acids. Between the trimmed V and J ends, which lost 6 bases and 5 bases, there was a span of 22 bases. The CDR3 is CASRATAGGGETEAFF. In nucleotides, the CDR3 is TGTGCCAGCAGGGCGACAGCCGGGGGAGGAGAAACTGAAGCTTTCTTT.

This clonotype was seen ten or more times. The CDR3 region has the DNA TGTGCCAGCTCGAGCTATGGGCGGGGGGGCCCTGGGGCCAACGTCCTGACTTTC. It is translated as CASSSYGRGGPGANVLTF. The rearrangement uses TRBV6-1 and TRBJ2-6; TRBD2 agrees at 9 bases. The CDR3 totals 18 residues. The V gene's germline CDR1 is MNHNS and CDR2 SASEGT. V shed 8 bases, J shed 2 bases, and the junction held 13 bases outside the gene matches.

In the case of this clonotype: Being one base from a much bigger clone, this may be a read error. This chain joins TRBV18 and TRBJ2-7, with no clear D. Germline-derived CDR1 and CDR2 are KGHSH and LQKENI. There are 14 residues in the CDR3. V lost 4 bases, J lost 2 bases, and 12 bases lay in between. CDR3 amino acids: CASSQTRSPYEQYF. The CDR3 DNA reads TGTGCCAGCTCACAGACTCGAAGCCCCTACGAGCAGTACTTC. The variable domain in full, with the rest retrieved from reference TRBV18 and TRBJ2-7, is NAGVMQNPRHLVRRRGQEARLRCSPMKGHSHVYWYRQLPEEGLKFMVYLQKENIIDESGMPKERFSAEFPKEGPSILRIQQVVRGDSAAYFCASSQTRSPYEQYFGPGTRLTVT.

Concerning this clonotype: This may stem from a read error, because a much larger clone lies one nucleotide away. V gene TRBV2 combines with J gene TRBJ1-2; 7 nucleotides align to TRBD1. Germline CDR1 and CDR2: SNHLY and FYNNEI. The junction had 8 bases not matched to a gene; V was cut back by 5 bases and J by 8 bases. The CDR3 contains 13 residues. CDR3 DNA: TGTGCCAGCAGTACTAGACAGGGAGGAGGCTACACCTTC. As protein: CASSTRQGGGYTF.

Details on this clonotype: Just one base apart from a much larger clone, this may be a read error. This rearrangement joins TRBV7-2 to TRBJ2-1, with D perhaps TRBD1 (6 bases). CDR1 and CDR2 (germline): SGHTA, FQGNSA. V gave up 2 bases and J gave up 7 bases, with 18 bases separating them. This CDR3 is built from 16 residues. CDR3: CASSLTRPLTGNEQFF. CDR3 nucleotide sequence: TGTGCCAGCAGCTTAACTAGGCCACTAACAGGGAATGAGCAGTTCTTC.

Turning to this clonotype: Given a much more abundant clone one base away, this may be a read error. CDR3 sequence reads: CASRPQRGTGGETQFF. CDR3 nucleotide sequence: TGTGCCAGCAGGCCTCAACGGGGGACGGGCGGAGAGACCCAGTTCTTC. This rearrangement joins TRBV6-6 to TRBJ2-1, with D possibly being TRBD2 (6 bases). V lost 6 bases, J lost 13 bases, and 28 bases lay in between. The CDR3 contains 16 residues. Looked up from germline, CDR1 is MNHNY and CDR2 is SVGAGI (reference sequence).

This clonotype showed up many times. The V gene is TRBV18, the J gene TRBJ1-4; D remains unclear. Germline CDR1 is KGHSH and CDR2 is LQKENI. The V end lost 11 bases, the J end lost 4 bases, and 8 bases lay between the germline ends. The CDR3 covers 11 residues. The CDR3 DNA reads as TGTGCCTCGAAGGATAATGAAAAACTGTTTTTT. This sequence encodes CASKDNEKLFF.